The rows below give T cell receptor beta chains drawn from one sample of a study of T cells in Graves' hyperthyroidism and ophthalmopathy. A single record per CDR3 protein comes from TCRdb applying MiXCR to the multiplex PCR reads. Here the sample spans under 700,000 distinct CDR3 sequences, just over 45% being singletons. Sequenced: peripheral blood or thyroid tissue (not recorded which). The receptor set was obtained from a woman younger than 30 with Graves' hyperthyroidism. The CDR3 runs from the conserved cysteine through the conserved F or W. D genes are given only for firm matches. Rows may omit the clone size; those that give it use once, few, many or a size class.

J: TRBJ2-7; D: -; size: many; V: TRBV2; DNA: TGTGCCAGCAGTGGATGGCAGCTTGAAAGAAACTACGAGCAGTACTTC; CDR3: CASSGWQLERNYEQYF
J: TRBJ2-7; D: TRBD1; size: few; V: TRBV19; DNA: TGTGCCAGTAGTGTGTCCGGGACAGGTTCTTACGAGCAGTACTTC; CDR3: CASSVSGTGSYEQYF
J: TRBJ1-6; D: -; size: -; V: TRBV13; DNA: TGTGCCAGCAGCTTAAGACAGAAAAGTTCGCCCCTCCACTTT; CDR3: CASSLRQKSSPLHF
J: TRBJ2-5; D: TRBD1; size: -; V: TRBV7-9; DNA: TGTGCCAGCAGCTTGGTAGGGACAGGGTTAGGAGAGACCCAGTACTTC; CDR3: CASSLVGTGLGETQYF
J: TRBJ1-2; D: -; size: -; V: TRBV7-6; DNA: TGTGCCAGCAGCTTAAAGGGACGGCTGGGCTATGGCTACACCTTC; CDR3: CASSLKGRLGYGYTF
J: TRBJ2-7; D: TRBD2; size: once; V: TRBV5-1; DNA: TGTGCCAGCAGCTTACCGGGACTAGCGGGAACCGATTACCCCAGCGAGCAGTACTTC; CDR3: CASSLPGLAGTDYPSEQYF
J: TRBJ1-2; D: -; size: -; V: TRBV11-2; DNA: TGTGCCAGCAGCTTTGAAAGGGCGCGAAACTATGGCTACACCTTC; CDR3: CASSFERARNYGYTF
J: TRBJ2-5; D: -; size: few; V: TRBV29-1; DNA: TGCAGCGTTCCACCGGACCCAACCCAAGAGACCCAGTACTTC; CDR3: CSVPPDPTQETQYF
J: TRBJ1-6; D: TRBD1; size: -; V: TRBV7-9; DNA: TGTGCCAGCAGCCGAGACAGGGGCTATTCACCCCTCCACTTT; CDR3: CASSRDRGYSPLHF
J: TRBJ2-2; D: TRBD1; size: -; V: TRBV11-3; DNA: TGTGCCAGCAGCTTATCGGGGACAGTCGAGTTTTTT; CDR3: CASSLSGTVEFF